This T cell receptor beta chain is from a study of shared clonotypes between healthy human individuals. This clone was found once. Germline assignment: CDR1 MNHEY and CDR2 SVGAGI. Trimming pared 9 bases from V and 2 bases from J, leaving 14 bases between. The length of the CDR3 is 13 residues. Profiling relied on immunoSEQ multiplex PCR, and the TCRdb table lists in-frame clones only, not all of them. The table lists more than 500,000 clones, roughly 95% of them singletons. This sequence was found in a woman in her thirties in good health. This sequence joins TRBV6-5 and TRBJ2-7; a possible D gene is TRBD2 (6 bases). Sequenced material: naive CD4+ T cells sorted from blood. Noted subset: CD45RA+ positively selected. CDR3 region: CASRRGVTYEQYF. As DNA, the CDR3 is TGTGCCAGTCGCCGCGGGGTTACCTACGAGCAGTACTTC.